This TCR beta chain was identified in a study of blood T cells in healthy people across ages. For the study at large: Using template switching, researchers captured about one barcoded beta molecule for each two T cells. Study results and limitations: A roughly linear fall in TCR beta diversity per million T cells was seen with increasing age. Strongly correlated with naive T cell percentage was TCR beta diversity.

This clonotype was recorded a few times. What it binds is unknown. The CDR3 runs to 14 residues. Germline CDR1 and CDR2: SGHRS and YFSETQ. Between the trimmed V and J ends, which lost 0 bases and 8 bases, there was a span of 11 bases. Alongside a J-beta primer mix, a sample-barcoded 5' primer served in a second PCR lasting roughly 6 to 11 cycles. The yield of each sample was at least 3 million CDR3-containing paired-end reads. TCRdb passed the 5' RACE reads through MiXCR, listing each CDR3 protein once. Here the sample spans 600,000 to 1,000,000 distinct CDR3 sequences, nearly 60% being singletons. This chain joins TRBV5-1 and TRBJ1-4; D unclear. The TCR sequence derives from a man aged 30 to 39 in good health. Source material: blood. This CDR3 is CASSLGAEREKLFF. In nucleotides, the CDR3 is TGCGCCAGCAGCTTGGGAGCGGAAAGAGAAAAACTGTTTTTT. Filled out from reference TRBV5-1 and TRBJ1-4, the complete variable domain reads KAGVTQTPRYLIKTRGQQVTLSCSPISGHRSVSWYQQTPGQGLQFLFEYFSETQRNKGNFPGRFSGRQFSNSRSEMNVSTLELGDSALYLCASSLGAEREKLFFGSGTQLSVL.